A selection of T cell receptor beta chains follows, all from one sample in a study of response to subunit inactivated influenza vaccine. Each CDR3 protein gets one entry after TCRdb re-called the RT-PCR reads with MiXCR. Here the sample spans about 780,000 distinct CDR3 sequences, about 18% being singletons. This material consisted of PBMCs from blood, taken around 5 days after vaccination. Every receptor here comes from a man aged 45-65 years who received an inactivated influenza vaccine. Each CDR3 is given with its conserved first and last residue. The D gene is left open where the match is weak. The listing skips clone size in some rows; elsewhere it reads once, few, many or a size class.

DNA,CDR3,size,V,D,J
TGTGCCACCAGACAGGGGAACAATGAGCAGTTCTTC,CATRQGNNEQFF,few,TRBV10-3,TRBD1,TRBJ2-1
TGTGCCAGCAGCTTTTGGGGTCGCACAGATACGCAGTATTTT,CASSFWGRTDTQYF,few,TRBV5-6,-,TRBJ2-3
TGCAGCGTGACGACAGGCATTTACGCCGGGGAGCTGTTTTTT,CSVTTGIYAGELFF,-,TRBV29-1,-,TRBJ2-2
TGTGCCAGCAGCCAAGATGACGGGGAGCTGTTTTTT,CASSQDDGELFF,-,TRBV4-2,-,TRBJ2-2
TGTGCCAGCAGCTTAGGGGGGGGGCGTGCCTACTTTAGTGGCTACACCTTC,CASSLGGGRAYFSGYTF,-,TRBV7-2,-,TRBJ1-2
TGTGCCAGCAGGACCGGGACTCTCGGCTACGAGCAGTACTTC,CASRTGTLGYEQYF,few,TRBV28,-,TRBJ2-7
TGCAGTGCTAACCGGGACAATAATGAAAAACTGTTTTTT,CSANRDNNEKLFF,-,TRBV20-1,-,TRBJ1-4
TGTGCCAGCAGTTACGGGGGGCAGCAATACGAGCAGTACTTC,CASSYGGQQYEQYF,few,TRBV6-2/TRBV6-3,-,TRBJ2-7
TGCGCCAGCAGCCAGCTGCTAGCGGGACCCTACGAGCAGTACTTC,CASSQLLAGPYEQYF,-,TRBV4-3,TRBD2,TRBJ2-7
TGCAGTGCTAGCCCTACGGGGTACTATAACTATGGCTACACCTTC,CSASPTGYYNYGYTF,few,TRBV20-1,-,TRBJ1-2